This T cell receptor beta chain came from a study of OX40 agonist ivuxolimab in advanced cancers. Study context: Cancers in dose escalation were hepatocellular, melanoma, renal cell and head and neck.

With respect to this clone: Its specificity is unknown.

Sequenced by immunoSEQ multiplex PCR; TCRdb stores in-frame clones only, minus some. The sample lists about 61,000 clones, approximately 89% occurring once. Findings and caveats of the study: Undetermined was the antigen specificity of the expanded peripheral T cells.

The source material was CD4+ or CD8+ T cells sorted from blood, sampled in a trial of the OX40 agonist ivuxolimab. The sequence was obtained from an adult with an advanced solid tumor such as melanoma, head and neck, liver or kidney cancer.

The CDR3 nucleotides are TGTGCCAGCAGCTTCCTGACTAGCGGGGGGGAGGATGAGCAGTTCTTC. Its translation is CASSFLTSGGEDEQFF. This rearrangement joins TRBV7-9 to TRBJ2-1, with 14 positions matching TRBD2. V gave up 3 bases and J gave up 8 bases; unmatched junction bases: 6. The CDR3 totals 16 residues. The germline CDR1 and CDR2 sequences are SEHNR and FQNEAQ (reference sequence).